This T cell receptor beta chain was recorded in a study of T cells in Graves' hyperthyroidism and ophthalmopathy. Study-wide background: Peripheral blood samples were taken at initial diagnosis, prior to any treatment.

Study-level points and caveats: Most clonotypes expanded in the thyroid (above 0.001) were also present in blood. Ophthalmopathy was separated from stable hyperthyroidism by a 13 V-J model.

Amplification of TCR beta CDR3 regions used RNA as the template. Carried out on the TCR CDR3, a first-round RT-PCR used the HTBI primer set. TCRdb independently ran MiXCR on the multiplex PCR reads; one entry per CDR3 protein. The data contain roughly 560,000 distinct CDR3 sequences, about 15% of them singletons. V dropped 5 bases and J dropped 0 bases, with 9 bases sitting between them. The CDR3 spans 15 residues. CDR1 is KGHDR and CDR2 is SFDVKD in the germline V gene. This clonotype appeared many times. As yet, its antigen is unknown. The clonotype was recovered from a woman between 35 and 50 years old with Graves' ophthalmopathy. The specimen was blood. The chain recombines TRBV24-1 with TRBJ2-2; D ambiguous. Written as DNA, the CDR3 is TGTGCCACCAGTGGCCTTCCCGCGAACACCGGGGAGCTGTTTTTT. Protein: CATSGLPANTGELFF.